The 24 T cell receptor beta chains presented below share a single source sample, sequenced in a study of CD8+CD57+ T cells in acquired aplastic anemia. Patients included in sequencing had previously demonstrated CD8+CD57+ cell expansion by flow cytometry. The use of genomic DNA as template underpinned the TCR beta VDJ and CDR3 profiling. TCRdb fed the reads into MiXCR, producing one record per CDR3 protein. The sample records 95,000 to 150,000 distinct CDR3 sequences, 55% to 70% being singletons. Sequencing input: sorted CD4+, CD8+, or CD8+CD57+ T cells (not recorded which) from PBMCs. Receptors originate from a human donor with aplastic anemia.

The chain uses TRBV7-3 and TRBJ2-2, with D perhaps matching TRBD2 (5 bases). Germline CDR1 reads SGHTA; CDR2 reads FQGTGA. The CDR3 runs 15 residues. V was clipped by 1 base and J by 1 base, with 7 bases between them. CDR3 sequence reads: CASSLMGENTGELFF. In DNA form, the CDR3 reads TGTGCCAGCAGCTTAATGGGAGAGAACACCGGGGAGCTGTTTTTT.

At least ten counts were recorded for this clonotype. This chain connects TRBV24-1 to TRBJ2-1, with a possible D match to TRBD2 (5 bases). V was clipped by 6 bases and J by 8 bases, with 16 bases between them. The CDR3 spans 14 residues. Per the germline V gene, CDR1 is KGHDR and CDR2 is SFDVKD. CDR3 in amino acids: CATSTPGSGDEQFF. CDR3 DNA sequence: TGTGCCACCAGTACCCCGGGGAGTGGGGATGAGCAGTTCTTC.

A word on this clonotype: Germline and junction disagree at one end, which may indicate a read error. The rearrangement uses TRBV19 and TRBJ1-2; the D gene is possibly TRBD1 (5 bases). Germline-derived CDR1 and CDR2 are LNHDA and SQIVND (reference sequence). This CDR3 comprises 15 residues. The CDR3 DNA sequence: TGTGACAGTAGCATAGACAGAGGGGTTCTCTATGGCTACACCTTC. It encodes CDSSIDRGVLYGYTF.

Many counts were recorded for this clonotype. This chain connects TRBV29-1 to TRBJ2-1; the D gene is possibly TRBD2 (6 bases). The V and J ends lost 3 bases and 7 bases respectively, with 19 bases between them. This CDR3 spans 15 amino acids. Per germline, CDR1 SQVTM and CDR2 ANQGSEA. The CDR3 is CSVDAGRREINEQFF. The CDR3 coding sequence is TGCAGCGTTGATGCCGGGCGGCGGGAAATAAATGAGCAGTTCTTC.

This clonotype was observed many times. The rearrangement uses TRBV6-5 and TRBJ2-7; TRBD2 agrees at 7 bases. CDR3 length: 14 residues. V was pared by 0 bases and J by 3 bases, with 2 bases of the junction left unmatched. The germline V gene encodes CDR1 MNHEY and CDR2 SVGAGI. DNA for the CDR3: TGTGCCAGCAGTTACTCTGGGGAGGGCTACGAGCAGTACTTC. Protein: CASSYSGEGYEQYF.

This chain links TRBV7-3 with TRBJ2-1; 8 bases are shared with TRBD1. The CDR3 has 17 residues. Germline trimming cut 1 base from V and 5 bases from J; bases unmatched to any gene: 10. The germline CDR1 and CDR2 sequences are SGHTA and FQGTGA. CDR3 sequence: CASSLSSAGQVHNEQFF. In nucleotides, the CDR3 is TGTGCCAGCAGCTTAAGCTCGGCGGGACAGGTTCACAATGAGCAGTTCTTC.

The V and J genes are TRBV7-6 and TRBJ2-7; tentative D call: TRBD2 (7 bases). This CDR3 has 14 amino acids. With 3 bases removed from V and 5 bases from J, the gap between germline ends came to 14 bases. From germline, CDR1 is SGHVS and CDR2 FNYEAQ. For the CDR3, the DNA is TGTGCCAGCAGCTTTTCGGGGGGCATGAACGAGCAGTACTTC. Its translation is CASSFSGGMNEQYF.

This clonotype occurred once. CDR3 in DNA: TGCGCCAGCAGTGTTGCCAGGGGGCACACCGGGGAGCTGTTTTTT. Translated, it gives CASSVARGHTGELFF. V is TRBV10-2 and J is TRBJ2-2; 8 bases fit TRBD1. J gave up 3 bases and V 4 bases, and 4 bases lay outside the gene matches. Germline values: CDR1 WSHSY, CDR2 SAAADI. The CDR3 consists of 15 residues.

The chain joins TRBV19 to TRBJ1-1, with D possibly TRBD1 on 5 matching bases. This CDR3 region has 14 residues. V was cut by 6 bases and J by 2 bases, with 13 bases left in between. CDR1 is LNHDA, CDR2 SQIVND, per germline (reference sequence). CDR3 loop: CASRPLGGNTEAFF. The CDR3, as DNA: TGTGCCAGTAGGCCTCTGGGGGGAAACACTGAAGCTTTCTTT.

This rearrangement joins TRBV6-5 to TRBJ1-5; D is perhaps TRBD1 (6 bases). Trimming pared 2 bases from V and 11 bases from J, leaving 10 bases between. From germline, CDR1 is MNHEY and CDR2 SVGAGI. This CDR3 is 12 amino acids long. Here the CDR3 reads CASSYRTEAQHF. The DNA of the CDR3 is TGTGCCAGCAGTTACCGGACAGAGGCCCAGCATTTT.

This chain links TRBV6-1 with TRBJ2-2; 7 nucleotides line up with TRBD1. CDR1 and CDR2 from the germline V gene are MNHNS and SASEGT. CDR3 length equals 13 residues. Trimming removed 5 bases from V and 7 bases from J; junction bases left unmatched: 4. This chain's CDR3 is CASSQQGIGELFF. The DNA of the CDR3 is TGTGCCAGCAGTCAACAGGGGATCGGGGAGCTGTTTTTT.

CDR3 protein: CASSLSALAETQYF. For the CDR3, the DNA is TGTGCCAGCAGCTTATCGGCGCTCGCGGAGACCCAGTACTTC. J is TRBJ2-5 and V is TRBV7-2, with D unresolved. This CDR3 is 14 amino acids long. The germline gives CDR1 SGHTA, CDR2 FQGNSA. V was clipped by 2 bases and J by 5 bases, with 12 bases between them.

This rearrangement joins TRBV10-1 to TRBJ1-5; no reliable D call. From germline, CDR1 is WNHNN and CDR2 SYGVQD (reference sequence). The CDR3 has 13 residues. Trimming left V 11 bases short and J 5 bases short, with 16 bases between. CDR3 nucleotide sequence: TGCGCCGGCAAGGAGTCCTACTATCAGCCCCAGCATTTT. This encodes CAGKESYYQPQHF.

In regard to this clonotype: This CDR3 is missing its conserved last phenylalanine or tryptophan, likely due to a read error. No DNA is shown, since the ends of the CDR3 on it are uncertain; the CDR3 is the one TCRdb lists. This chain uses TRBV6-6 with TRBJ1-1. The CDR3 is 11 residues long, ends included. CDR1 MNHNY and CDR2 SVGAGI come from the germline V gene (reference sequence). The CDR3 protein is CASSYTRPNVL.

About this clonotype itself: Just one base apart from a much larger clone, this may be a read error. The rearrangement joins TRBV5-6 to TRBJ2-3; weak D call: TRBD2 (5 bases). Germline V CDR1 and CDR2: SGHDT, YYEEEE. The ends were cut back, 4 bases at V and 2 bases at J, with 20 bases in the middle. The CDR3 contains 17 residues. As DNA, the CDR3 is TGTGCCAGCAGCCCACCCCCCGCCCAGAGGGCCACAGATACGCAGTATTTT. This codes for CASSPPPAQRATDTQYF.

The J gene is TRBJ2-7, the V gene TRBV7-6, with D possibly TRBD1 on 7 matching bases. This CDR3 is 16 amino acids long. V was cut by 5 bases and J by 0 bases, with 17 bases left in between. The V gene's germline CDR1 is SGHVS and CDR2 FNYEAQ. The CDR3 protein is CASSRRGTAPSYEQYF. The CDR3 DNA sequence: TGTGCCAGCAGCCGCCGGGGGACAGCTCCCTCCTACGAGCAGTACTTC.

This chain joins TRBV19 and TRBJ2-1; D is tentatively TRBD1 or TRBD2 (5 bases each). V lost 5 bases to trimming and J lost 4 bases, with 12 bases between them. The CDR3 has 14 amino acids. CDR1 and CDR2 (germline): LNHDA, SQIVND (reference sequence). CDR3 sequence (DNA): TGTGCCAGTAGTTGGTTAGGGGAGTACAATGAGCAGTTCTTC. The encoded protein is CASSWLGEYNEQFF.

The chain is built from TRBV25-1 and TRBJ2-7; D ambiguous. Trimming shortened V by 5 bases and J by 2 bases, and 16 bases separated the two germline ends. The CDR3 has 15 residues. Germline lookup yields CDR1 MGHDK and CDR2 SYGVNS. The CDR3 bases are TGTGCCAGCAGTCCAATTCAGGAGCGCCCCTACGAGCAGTACTTC. It yields the protein CASSPIQERPYEQYF.

This clonotype appeared a single time. The chain has TRBV24-1 and TRBJ2-7, with unresolved D. This CDR3 contains 15 residues. V was clipped by 2 bases and J by 2 bases, with 12 bases between them. Germline CDR1 and CDR2: KGHDR and SFDVKD. CDR3 coding DNA: TGTGCCACCAGTGATTCAGGATCAACCCCCTACGAGCAGTACTTC. Amino acid sequence: CATSDSGSTPYEQYF.

V and J are TRBV20-1 and TRBJ1-2; D might be TRBD1 (5 bases). The CDR3 is 14 residues long. V was clipped by 1 base and J by 9 bases, with 18 bases between them. CDR1 is DFQATT and CDR2 is SNEGSKA in the germline V gene (reference sequence). CDR3 in amino acids: CSARVSRASGSYTF. In DNA, the CDR3 is TGCAGTGCTAGAGTAAGCCGGGCCTCAGGGAGCTACACCTTC.

The rearrangement links TRBV10-3 to TRBJ2-1; 9 bases are a match to TRBD1. V dropped 8 bases and J dropped 9; count of bases not matched to a gene: 5. The CDR3 consists of 12 residues. CDR1 and CDR2 (germline): ENHRY, SYGVKD. The CDR3 DNA reads as TGTGCCATCGGACAGGGGAGGAGTGAGCAGTTCTTC. It codes for CAIGQGRSEQFF.

The CDR3 sequence: CSAREGVAGELFF. The CDR3 DNA is TGCAGTGCTAGAGAGGGGGTAGCCGGGGAGCTGTTTTTT. The genes are TRBV20-1 and TRBJ2-2, with D perhaps given as TRBD1 or TRBD2 (5 bases each). The CDR3 sequence is 13 residues long. Trimming left V 0 bases short and J 6 bases short, with 8 bases between. Germline loops: CDR1 DFQATT, CDR2 SNEGSKA (reference sequence).

This chain links TRBV7-2 with TRBJ2-2; a possible D gene is TRBD2 (6 bases). The CDR3 extends over 14 amino acids. Trimming shortened V by 3 bases and J by 6 bases, and 11 bases separated the two germline ends. The V gene's germline CDR1 is SGHTA and CDR2 FQGNSA. As DNA, the CDR3 is TGTGCCAGCAGCTTGGCTAGCGCCCCCGGGGAGCTGTTTTTT. The encoded protein is CASSLASAPGELFF.

This clonotype has just one count. Compared with germline, one end of the junction differs, possibly owing to a read error. V usage is TRBV29-1 and J usage is TRBJ1-1; D not certain. Germline V gives CDR1 SQVTM, CDR2 ANQGSEA. The CDR3 is made up of 14 amino acids. CDR3 nucleotide sequence: TGCAGCGTTGACCTGGGTACCATGAACACTGGAGCTTTCTTT. As protein: CSVDLGTMNTGAFF.